This TCR beta chain was identified in a study of cytomegalovirus exposure and HLA in healthy donors. This clone was seen only once. The antigen remains unidentified. 60 Vbeta and 13 Jbeta primers were used in PCR. Assay used: immunoSEQ multiplex PCR; TCRdb lists only in-frame clones, some missing. Counted here are some 110,000 clones, roughly three quarters occurring once; the ten biggest clones make up more than 1.5%. Study outcomes and limitations: Some TCR beta chains (approximately 180 of them) were listed as cytomegalovirus-associated. Several of the most significant clusters were apparently associated with common viral pathogens in a later analysis.

This CDR3 region has 14 residues. V lost 8 bases and J lost 0, with 14 bases in between. CDR1 and CDR2 from the germline V gene are MNHEY and SVGAGI. Sequencing was carried out using PBMCs. The chain has TRBV6-5 and TRBJ2-7; D possibly corresponds to TRBD2 (5 bases). The source is a woman aged 18-29 years in good health and CMV-seronegative. The chain's CDR3 is CASRPGGSSYEQYF. CDR3 bases: TGTGCCAGCCGGCCTGGAGGCAGCTCCTACGAGCAGTACTTC.